Each of the 29 T cell receptor beta chains below was sequenced from the same sample in a study of cytomegalovirus exposure and HLA in healthy donors. The PCR was carried out with 60 Vbeta primers and 13 Jbeta primers. Data came from immunoSEQ multiplex PCR; TCRdb stores just in-frame clones and leaves some out. The sample comprises roughly 110,000 clones, about 75% of which are singletons, and about 2.3% rests with the top ten. What was sequenced was PBMCs. Receptor source: a man aged 40-55 years in good health and CMV-seronegative.

This chain connects TRBV6-6 to TRBJ2-5; 8 positions agree with TRBD2. This CDR3 is 15 amino acids long. Germline-derived CDR1 and CDR2 are MNHNY and SVGAGI (reference sequence). J lost 4 bases, V lost 2 bases, and 6 bases had no gene match. CDR3 protein: CASSYARGVAETQYF. The CDR3 nucleotides are TGTGCCAGCAGTTACGCGCGGGGGGTAGCAGAGACCCAGTACTTC.

The chain has TRBV9 and TRBJ1-2; 10 nucleotides match TRBD1. V lost 2 bases and J lost 4; bases outside the gene matches: 2. CDR3 length: 14 amino acids. Germline values: CDR1 SGDLS, CDR2 YYNGEE. The CDR3 reads CASSVGQGSYGYTF. The CDR3 bases are TGTGCCAGCAGCGTGGGACAGGGGTCCTATGGCTACACCTTC.

This chain connects TRBV11-2 to TRBJ2-1; weak D call: TRBD1 (5 bases). This CDR3 has 11 amino acids. The germline CDR1 and CDR2 sequences are SGHAT and FQNNGV. The V end lost 5 bases, the J end lost 13 bases, and 12 bases lay between the germline ends. CDR3 DNA: TGTGCCAGCAGCCTACAGGTCGGACAGTTCTTC. This sequence encodes CASSLQVGQFF.

In this sample, this clone turned up once. The rearrangement uses TRBV5-1 and TRBJ2-5; D may be TRBD1 (8 bases). This CDR3 has 15 residues. Germline V gene data show CDR1 as SGHRS and CDR2 as YFSETQ. V was pared by 1 base and J by 2 bases, with 12 bases between. The CDR3 region has the DNA TGCGCCAGCAGCTTGAACAGGGGGGGACAAGAGACCCAGTACTTC. This encodes CASSLNRGGQETQYF. The full variable domain, its missing parts supplied by reference TRBV5-1 and TRBJ2-5, is KAGVTQTPRYLIKTRGQQVTLSCSPISGHRSVSWYQQTPGQGLQFLFEYFSETQRNKGNFPGRFSGRQFSNSRSEMNVSTLELGDSALYLCASSLNRGGQETQYFGPGTRLLVL.

The V gene is TRBV5-4, the J gene TRBJ2-5, with 8 bases that match TRBD2. V lost 4 bases to trimming and J lost 1 base; unmatched junction nucleotides: 15. The germline gives CDR1 SGHNT, CDR2 YYREEE (reference sequence). The CDR3 totals 18 residues. CDR3 residues: CASSPAAISGGSQETQYF. The CDR3 DNA is TGTGCCAGCAGCCCCGCAGCAATCAGCGGGGGTTCCCAAGAGACCCAGTACTTC. The whole variable domain, filled in from reference TRBV5-4 and TRBJ2-5, reads ETGVTQSPTHLIKTRGQQVTLRCSSQSGHNTVSWYQQALGQGPQFIFQYYREEENGRGNFPPRFSGLQFPNYSSELNVNALELDDSALYLCASSPAAISGGSQETQYFGPGTRLLVL.

This clone was seen more than once but under ten times. This chain connects TRBV9 to TRBJ2-1; the D gene is possibly TRBD1 (5 bases). The V end lost 3 bases, the J end lost 8 bases, and 15 bases lay between the germline ends. CDR1 is SGDLS and CDR2 is YYNGEE in the germline V gene. The CDR3 has 14 amino acids. The CDR3 DNA reads TGTGCCAGCAGCGAGGGGTTCTCAAGGGATGAGCAGTTCTTC. Protein: CASSEGFSRDEQFF.

The sample holds one count of this clone. The chain uses TRBV6-5 and TRBJ1-2, with D possibly being TRBD1 (5 bases). The CDR3 contains 15 residues. Between the trimmed V and J ends, which lost 6 bases and 0 bases, there was a span of 14 bases. Germline V CDR1 and CDR2: MNHEY, SVGAGI. The CDR3 spells CASSYNRNANYGYTF. The CDR3 DNA reads TGTGCCAGCAGCTACAACAGGAATGCTAACTATGGCTACACCTTC.

The chain has TRBV6-1 and TRBJ1-6; the match to TRBD1 covers 7 bases. V lost 4 bases and J lost 5; bases outside the gene matches: 5. The germline V gene has CDR1 MNHNS and CDR2 SASEGT. The CDR3 spans 15 residues. The CDR3 bases are TGTGCCAGCAGTGCGAGAACAGGGGATAATTCACCCCTCCACTTT. It encodes CASSARTGDNSPLHF.

The chain uses TRBV5-6 and TRBJ1-1; no clear D gene. V was pared by 1 base and J by 1 base, with 5 bases between. The length of the CDR3 is 13 residues. The germline V gene encodes CDR1 SGHDT and CDR2 YYEEEE. The DNA for the CDR3 is TGTGCCAGCAGCTTGTACAGGAACACTGAAGCTTTCTTT. Residues: CASSLYRNTEAFF.

This chain joins TRBV11-2 and TRBJ2-5, with a weak D call TRBD2 (6 bases). V lost 3 bases and J 1 base, leaving 15 bases between the germline ends. The germline V gene has CDR1 SGHAT and CDR2 FQNNGV. This CDR3 contains 16 residues. The CDR3 loop is CASSFIPRLVQETQYF. The CDR3 DNA reads as TGTGCCAGCAGCTTTATCCCTAGACTAGTCCAAGAGACCCAGTACTTC.

This clone was counted between two and nine times. The sample has other DNA sequences that encode this CDR3 too. This chain uses TRBV9 with TRBJ2-1; TRBD1 might be the D (6 bases). V lost 0 bases and J 7 bases, leaving 14 bases between the germline ends. CDR3 size: 15 residues. The V gene's germline CDR1 is SGDLS and CDR2 YYNGEE. The CDR3 region is CASSVGWTEGNEQFF. The CDR3 coding sequence is TGTGCCAGCAGCGTAGGCTGGACAGAGGGAAATGAGCAGTTCTTC.

This clone was detected only a few times. This chain uses TRBV6-1 with TRBJ1-5; 10 nucleotides agree with TRBD1. Trimming cost V 4 bases and J 4 bases; bases outside gene matches: 4. This CDR3 has 15 residues. CDR1 and CDR2 from the germline V gene are MNHNS and SASEGT. CDR3 amino acids: CASSVWDRGNQPQHF. For the CDR3, the DNA is TGTGCCAGCAGTGTTTGGGACAGGGGTAATCAGCCCCAGCATTTT.

The chain carries TRBV6-1 and TRBJ1-1; D unclear. Trimming cost V 7 bases and J 1 base, with 10 bases left between them. The CDR3 consists of 13 residues. Germline loops: CDR1 MNHNS, CDR2 SASEGT. The CDR3 here is CASKTGRNTEAFF. The CDR3 bases are TGTGCCAGCAAGACGGGGAGGAACACTGAAGCTTTCTTT.

The chain combines TRBV2 with TRBJ1-5; D possibly corresponds to TRBD1 (6 bases). Trimming stripped 6 bases from V and 2 bases from J, with 14 bases between. Germline V gene lookup returns CDR1 SNHLY and CDR2 FYNNEI. CDR3 length: 15 residues. The CDR3 DNA reads TGTGCCAGCAGGGCACTACAGGGCGGCAATCAGCCCCAGCATTTT. This gives the protein CASRALQGGNQPQHF.

V and J are TRBV7-6 and TRBJ1-6, with D possibly TRBD1 on 5 matching bases. There are 16 residues in the CDR3. Germline V gives CDR1 SGHVS, CDR2 FNYEAQ. The V end was cut by 1 base, the J end by 5 bases, with 12 bases between. CDR3 nucleotides: TGTGCCAGCAGCTTAGTCCCGGGGGACGATAATTCACCCCTCCACTTT. It yields the protein CASSLVPGDDNSPLHF.

The chain combines TRBV2 with TRBJ2-7, with D perhaps matching TRBD1 (5 bases). The V end was cut by 7 bases, the J end by 5 bases, with 9 bases between. The CDR3 spans 11 residues. Germline V gene lookup returns CDR1 SNHLY and CDR2 FYNNEI. CDR3 DNA: TGTGCCAGCATGGGGCGACACGAGCAGTACTTC. It translates to CASMGRHEQYF.

V is TRBV5-4 and J is TRBJ1-1, with 10 bases matching TRBD1. Germline values: CDR1 SGHNT, CDR2 YYREEE (reference sequence). Trimming removed 4 bases from V and 1 base from J; junction bases left unmatched: 10. The CDR3 covers 17 residues. CDR3 loop: CASSVGTGDLRNTEAFF. The CDR3 region has the DNA TGTGCCAGCAGCGTTGGGACAGGGGATTTGCGGAACACTGAAGCTTTCTTT.

The chain recombines TRBV7-2 with TRBJ1-3; the D gene is possibly TRBD1 (6 bases). CDR1 SGHTA and CDR2 FQGNSA come from the germline V gene. CDR3 length equals 14 residues. V was pared by 2 bases and J by 1 base, with 6 bases between. The CDR3 here is CASSLQGSGNTIYF. The CDR3 DNA reads TGTGCCAGCAGCTTACAGGGGTCTGGAAACACCATATATTTT.

In its sample, this clone was seen a few times. The chain combines TRBV11-2 with TRBJ1-5; no clear D gene. CDR1 is SGHAT and CDR2 is FQNNGV in the germline V gene. The CDR3 length is 13 residues. The V gene lost 5 bases and the J gene lost 1 base, with 6 bases spanning the gap. CDR3: CASSRESNQPQHF. The CDR3 nucleotides read TGTGCCAGCAGCAGAGAAAGCAATCAGCCCCAGCATTTT.

The chain uses TRBV7-9 and TRBJ1-1; TRBD1 aligns across 11 bases. There are 12 residues in the CDR3. Trimming cost V 4 bases and J 10 bases; bases outside gene matches: 2. Germline values: CDR1 SEHNR, CDR2 FQNEAQ (reference sequence). The CDR3 region is CASSSGQGAAFF. In DNA, the CDR3 is TGTGCCAGCAGCTCCGGACAGGGGGCAGCTTTCTTT.

This clone came up a few times. The chain combines TRBV18 with TRBJ1-3; no reliable D call. The germline V gene encodes CDR1 KGHSH and CDR2 LQKENI. Trimming took off 6 bases at V and 0 bases at J, with 15 bases between the two ends. The CDR3 runs 16 residues. CDR3 amino acids: CASSQPGESSGNTIYF. The CDR3 DNA reads TGTGCCAGCTCTCAGCCGGGAGAGAGCTCTGGAAACACCATATATTTT.

The genes are TRBV5-6 and TRBJ2-2; perhaps TRBD1 as D (6 bases). The germline CDR1 and CDR2 sequences are SGHDT and YYEEEE. V was clipped by 0 bases and J by 3 bases, with 15 bases between them. The CDR3 length is 17 residues. The CDR3 bases are TGTGCCAGCAGCTTGGCCGGGTCAGGGGTGTACACCGGGGAGCTGTTTTTT. Translated, it gives CASSLAGSGVYTGELFF.

There are a few counts of this clone. The CDR3 DNA sequence: TGTGCCAGCAAGGCCCAGGGGGCGGCCGGGGAGCTGTTTTTT. Amino acids: CASKAQGAAGELFF. The V call is TRBV6-4, the J call TRBJ2-2; 8 nucleotides agree with TRBD1. After removal of 7 bases from V and 6 bases from J, the junction contained 7 bases not matched to a gene. The CDR3 runs to 14 residues. Germline V gene data show CDR1 as MRHNA and CDR2 as SNTAGT.

This chain links TRBV4-1 with TRBJ1-2; TRBD1 aligns across 8 bases. The trim removed 6 bases at V and 9 bases at J, leaving 9 bases unmatched. Germline V gives CDR1 MGHRA, CDR2 YSYEKL. The CDR3 spans 13 residues. The CDR3 loop reads CASRSGQGGSYTF. CDR3 bases: TGCGCCAGCAGAAGCGGACAGGGAGGGAGCTACACCTTC.

Remarks on this clone: The germline gene is not matched at one end of the junction; a read error may be the cause. The chain joins TRBV7-9 to TRBJ1-1; D remains unclear. Germline-derived CDR1 and CDR2 are SEHNR and FQNEAQ (reference sequence). CDR3 length equals 13 residues. The CDR3 coding sequence is TGTTCCAGCAGCTTAAGTCGAGGGACTGAAGCTTTCTTT. It translates to CSSSLSRGTEAFF.

This clone was found a few times. The rearrangement links TRBV13 to TRBJ2-1; weak D call: TRBD1 (5 bases). Germline loops: CDR1 PRHDT, CDR2 FYEKMQ (reference sequence). The CDR3 spans 13 residues. V gave up 4 bases and J gave up 5 bases, with 9 bases separating them. The CDR3 DNA is TGTGCCAGCAGCTCCGACAGTAACAATGAGCAGTTCTTC. It yields the protein CASSSDSNNEQFF.

A note on this clone: Different DNA sequences within this sample yield the same CDR3. The chain is built from TRBV19 and TRBJ2-5; D gene uncertain. Germline V gene data show CDR1 as LNHDA and CDR2 as SQIVND (reference sequence). V was shortened by 1 base and J by 2 bases, with 8 bases between the two germline ends. This CDR3 spans 14 amino acids. The CDR3 spells CASSIGLAQETQYF. As DNA, the CDR3 is TGTGCCAGTAGTATAGGACTGGCGCAAGAGACCCAGTACTTC.

V usage is TRBV29-1 and J usage is TRBJ2-3, with 7 bases lining up with TRBD2. Germline lookup yields CDR1 SQVTM and CDR2 ANQGSEA. After removal of 5 bases from V and 1 base from J, the junction contained 3 bases not matched to a gene. The CDR3 spans 13 residues. The CDR3 DNA follows: TGCAGCGTTAACGCGGGGGGCACAGATACGCAGTATTTT. It codes for CSVNAGGTDTQYF.

The CDR3 is CASSRSGGLYNEQFF. The DNA of the CDR3 is TGCGCCAGCAGCCGGAGCGGGGGCCTTTACAATGAGCAGTTCTTC. This rearrangement joins TRBV5-1 to TRBJ2-1, with 8 bases that match TRBD2. V lost 4 bases, J lost 4 bases, and 7 bases stayed unmatched. CDR3 length: 15 residues. Per the germline V gene, CDR1 is SGHRS and CDR2 is YFSETQ.